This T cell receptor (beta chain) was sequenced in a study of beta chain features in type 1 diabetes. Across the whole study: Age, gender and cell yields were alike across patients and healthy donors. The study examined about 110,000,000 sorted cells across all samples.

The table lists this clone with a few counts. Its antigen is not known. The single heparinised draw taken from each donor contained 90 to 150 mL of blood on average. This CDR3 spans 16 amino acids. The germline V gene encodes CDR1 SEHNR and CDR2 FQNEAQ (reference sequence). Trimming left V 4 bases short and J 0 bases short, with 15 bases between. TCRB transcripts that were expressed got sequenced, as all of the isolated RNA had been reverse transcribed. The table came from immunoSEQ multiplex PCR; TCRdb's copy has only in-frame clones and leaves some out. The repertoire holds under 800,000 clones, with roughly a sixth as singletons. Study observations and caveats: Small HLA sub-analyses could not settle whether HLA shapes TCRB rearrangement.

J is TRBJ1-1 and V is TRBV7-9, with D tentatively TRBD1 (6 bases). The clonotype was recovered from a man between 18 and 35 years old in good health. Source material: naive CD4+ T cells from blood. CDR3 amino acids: CASSSYQGPMNTEAFF. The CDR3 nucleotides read TGTGCCAGCAGCTCATACCAGGGGCCCATGAACACTGAAGCTTTCTTT.